This T cell receptor beta chain was observed in a study of shared clonotypes between healthy human individuals. TCRdb's table, derived via immunoSEQ multiplex PCR, lists solely in-frame clones and lacks some. The sample has some 690,000 clones, 90% seen once; the top ten hold about 33%. Germline CDR1 is GTSNPN and CDR2 is SVGIG (reference sequence). CDR3 length: 14 residues. V lost 3 bases, J lost 2 bases, and 13 bases lay in between. The receptor was isolated from a man aged 18-30 years in good health. Some clones in this sample may be carry-over from other donors' samples. Sequencing was carried out using memory CD8+ T cells from PBMCs. Documented subset: CD45RO+ cells pooled with CCR7-negative TemRA cells. V is TRBV30 and J is TRBJ1-2; D remains unclear. CDR3 DNA: TGTGCCTGGAGCCCAGACACGGGGAACTATGGCTACACCTTC. Translating it yields CAWSPDTGNYGYTF.